What follows describes a single T cell receptor beta chain. The ends were cut back, 0 bases at V and 8 bases at J, with 5 bases in the middle. Germline V gene data show CDR1 as LGHDT and CDR2 as YNNKEL (reference sequence). This CDR3 is 12 amino acids long. This entry comes from a study of T-cell reconstitution after alpha-beta-depleted transplantation in children. TCRbeta library preparation incorporated unique molecular identifiers. MiXCR was run by TCRdb on the PCR reads, yielding one entry per CDR3 protein. Of 380,000 or so distinct CDR3 sequences listed, about an eighth were seen once; the top ten hold about 4%.

The sequenced sample was PBMCs, obtained from the stem cell graft. J is TRBJ2-1 and V is TRBV3-1; D is unresolved. This receptor was taken from a human donor who donated a stem cell graft to a child with Fanconi anemia. The chain's CDR3 is CASSQESHEQFF. For the CDR3, the DNA is TGTGCCAGCAGCCAAGAGTCCCATGAGCAGTTCTTC.